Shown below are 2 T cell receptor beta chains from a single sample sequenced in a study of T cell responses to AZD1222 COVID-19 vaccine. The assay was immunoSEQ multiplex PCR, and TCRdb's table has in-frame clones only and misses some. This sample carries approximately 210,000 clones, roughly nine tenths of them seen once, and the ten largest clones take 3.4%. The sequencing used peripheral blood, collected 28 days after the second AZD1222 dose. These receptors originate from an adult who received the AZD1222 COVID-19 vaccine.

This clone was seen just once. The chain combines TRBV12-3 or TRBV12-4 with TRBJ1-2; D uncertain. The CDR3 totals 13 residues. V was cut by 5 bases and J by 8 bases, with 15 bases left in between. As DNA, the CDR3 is TGTGCCAGCAGTCTAGATCCGACCGGGGGCTACACCTTC. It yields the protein CASSLDPTGGYTF.

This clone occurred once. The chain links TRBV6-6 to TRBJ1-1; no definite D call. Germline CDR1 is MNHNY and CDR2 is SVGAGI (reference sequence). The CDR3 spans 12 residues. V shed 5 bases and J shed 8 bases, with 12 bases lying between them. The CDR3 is CASSPRWKEAFF. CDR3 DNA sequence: TGTGCCAGCAGTCCCAGATGGAAGGAAGCTTTCTTT.